This TCR beta chain was sequenced during a study of blood T cell repertoires in COVID-19. Whole-study context: Acute-phase and convalescent COVID-19 samples originated in the United States, Italy and Spain. Sources were T cells, B-cell-depleted T cells, or PBMCs; the material itself was cDNA or gDNA.

In the original analysis: Reference gene primer amplification in the assay estimated nucleated cell counts. The method was immunoSEQ multiplex PCR; TCRdb's version includes in-frame clones alone and lacks a portion of them. The V and J calls and clone size are taken from that table; D and trimming were inferred from the DNA. The sample consists of around 52,000 clones, roughly 82% of them appearing once. The CDR3 totals 13 residues. The ends were cut back, 6 bases at V and 10 bases at J, with 16 bases in the middle. The receptor was derived from a woman of 80 years or more with acute or convalescent COVID-19. Sequences were obtained from peripheral blood. This chain joins TRBV12-3 or TRBV12-4 and TRBJ2-1; the D gene is possibly TRBD2 (7 bases). This CDR3 reads CASSLSRGAEQFF. The CDR3 coding sequence is TGTGCCAGCAGCTTATCCCGGGGGGCCGAGCAGTTCTTC.